What follows are 20 T cell receptor beta chains derived from one specimen sequenced in a study of cytomegalovirus exposure and HLA in healthy donors. The PCR contained 60 Vbeta and 13 Jbeta primers. The assay was immunoSEQ multiplex PCR, and TCRdb's table has in-frame clones only and misses some. Of about 150,000 clones listed, approximately 85% are singletons. Specimen: PBMCs. The receptor set was obtained from a man between 45 and 60 years old in good health and CMV-seropositive.

Comment on this clone: The germline gene is not matched at one end of the junction; a read error may be the cause. This chain connects TRBV7-9 to TRBJ1-6, with no clear D. In germline, CDR1 is SEHNR, CDR2 FQNEAQ (reference sequence). CDR3 length: 13 residues. The CDR3 here is CSSSFGGNSPLHF. CDR3 DNA sequence: TGTTCCAGCAGCTTCGGAGGTAATTCACCCCTCCACTTT. Looking up the rest from reference TRBV7-9 and TRBJ1-6 gives the full variable domain: DTGVSQNPRHKITKRGQNVTFRCDPISEHNRLYWYRQTLGQGPEFLTYFQNEAQLEKSRLLSDRFSAERPKGSFSTLEIQRTEQGDSAMYLCSSSFGGNSPLHFGNGTRLTVT.

The rearrangement joins TRBV5-1 to TRBJ2-7, with a weak D call TRBD2 (6 bases). The CDR3 length is 16 residues. Germline V gene data show CDR1 as SGHRS and CDR2 as YFSETQ. Trimming left V 0 bases short and J 0 bases short, with 13 bases between. In DNA form, the CDR3 reads TGCGCCAGCAGCTTGGAGTTGGGACTCCCCTCCTACGAGCAGTACTTC. Protein product: CASSLELGLPSYEQYF.

The chain uses TRBV28 and TRBJ2-7; 16 bases map to TRBD2. Per germline, CDR1 MDHEN and CDR2 SYDVKM. V lost 3 bases, J lost 7 bases, and 15 bases stayed unmatched. The CDR3 spans 19 residues. The CDR3 is CASSFPSTGTSGRAGEQYF. Written as DNA, the CDR3 is TGTGCCAGCAGTTTCCCAAGTACCGGGACTAGCGGGAGGGCGGGTGAGCAGTACTTC.

The chain carries TRBV7-9 and TRBJ2-1; TRBD2 matches 13 bases. CDR1 is SEHNR and CDR2 is FQNEAQ in the germline V gene (reference sequence). V lost 6 bases to trimming and J lost 7 bases; unmatched junction nucleotides: 6. This CDR3 has 15 amino acids. The CDR3 is CASSWTSGSLNEQFF. The CDR3 DNA sequence: TGTGCCAGCAGTTGGACTAGCGGGAGTTTAAATGAGCAGTTCTTC.

V and J are TRBV5-1 and TRBJ2-4; 14 nucleotides agree with TRBD2. The germline V gene encodes CDR1 SGHRS and CDR2 YFSETQ. The V gene end was trimmed by 3 bases and the J gene end by 8 bases; junction bases not matched to a gene: 10. The CDR3 is 17 amino acids. CDR3 amino acids: CASSSGTSGSLIDIQYF. The CDR3 DNA reads TGCGCCAGCAGCTCCGGGACTAGCGGGAGCTTGATAGACATTCAGTACTTC.

The V and J genes are TRBV6-5 and TRBJ1-5; 7 nucleotides align to TRBD1. The CDR3 runs 14 residues. In germline, CDR1 is MNHEY, CDR2 SVGAGI. Trimming removed 6 bases from V and 5 bases from J; junction bases left unmatched: 7. This CDR3 is CASSRNRGDQPQHF. The CDR3 DNA reads TGTGCCAGCAGCCGTAACAGGGGAGATCAGCCCCAGCATTTT.

The genes are TRBV5-5 and TRBJ1-4; D gene unclear. Germline V lookup: CDR1 SGHKS, CDR2 YYEKEE (reference sequence). The CDR3 totals 12 residues. With 9 bases removed from V and 5 bases from J, the gap between germline ends came to 11 bases. The CDR3 DNA follows: TGTGCCACCTCGACTGAGAATGAAAAACTGTTTTTT. Its protein is CATSTENEKLFF.

This clone occurred a few times. J is TRBJ2-2 and V is TRBV9; possibly TRBD1 for D (7 bases). Between the trimmed V and J ends, which lost 5 bases and 1 base, there was a span of 15 bases. The CDR3 has 16 residues. CDR1 is SGDLS, CDR2 YYNGEE, per germline. The CDR3 loop reads CASRAGGQLNTGELFF. CDR3 in DNA: TGTGCCAGCAGAGCCGGGGGACAGCTGAACACCGGGGAGCTGTTTTTT.

The chain has TRBV5-6 and TRBJ2-5; 9 bases fit TRBD1. V shed 4 bases, J shed 3 bases, and the junction held 7 bases outside the gene matches. The length of the CDR3 is 15 residues. In germline, CDR1 is SGHDT, CDR2 YYEEEE. CDR3 sequence (DNA): TGTGCCAGCAGCGGACACCGGGACAGGGAAGAGACCCAGTACTTC. Its protein product is CASSGHRDREETQYF.

This rearrangement joins TRBV27 to TRBJ2-7; 7 bases agree with TRBD2. Looked up from germline, CDR1 is MNHEY and CDR2 is SMNVEV (reference sequence). The CDR3 totals 11 residues. Unmatched junction bases numbered 2, after V lost 6 bases and J lost 6 bases. CDR3 in amino acids: CASRLAGEQYF. Here the CDR3 DNA reads TGTGCCAGCAGGTTAGCGGGCGAGCAGTACTTC.

The genes are TRBV27 and TRBJ1-2; 7 bases match TRBD1. The germline V gene has CDR1 MNHEY and CDR2 SMNVEV (reference sequence). Germline trimming cut 1 base from V and 2 bases from J; bases unmatched to any gene: 4. The CDR3 consists of 15 residues. Here the CDR3 DNA reads TGTGCCAGCAGTTTATTAGGGACAGTCAACTATGGCTACACCTTC. This encodes CASSLLGTVNYGYTF.

J is TRBJ2-5 and V is TRBV7-2; possibly TRBD1 for D (5 bases). Germline assignment: CDR1 SGHTA and CDR2 FQGNSA. The V end was cut by 1 base, the J end by 2 bases, with 14 bases between. The CDR3 has 16 residues. The CDR3 region is CASSLEQVEVQETQYF. The CDR3 DNA sequence: TGTGCCAGCAGCTTAGAACAGGTAGAAGTACAAGAGACCCAGTACTTC.

This rearrangement joins TRBV6-1 to TRBJ2-5, with 7 bases fitting TRBD1. The DNA end is more similar to TRBJ2-7, so the J call may be wrong. The length of the CDR3 is 14 residues. CDR1 MNHNS and CDR2 SASEGT come from the germline V gene. DNA of the CDR3: TGTGCCAGCAGTTCGGACAGGTTACTCTACGAGCAGTACTTC. Protein: CASSSDRLLYEQYF.

This chain links TRBV2 with TRBJ2-3, with TRBD2 identical over 9 bases. In germline, CDR1 is SNHLY, CDR2 FYNNEI. Trimming at V came to 7 bases and at J to 4 bases, leaving 9 bases not matched to a gene. This CDR3 region has 15 residues. Written as DNA, the CDR3 is TGTGCCAGCACACGGGGGACTAGCAGATCAGATACGCAGTATTTT. Amino acid sequence: CASTRGTSRSDTQYF.

V usage is TRBV27 and J usage is TRBJ2-3; 12 bases map to TRBD2. Germline CDR1 is MNHEY and CDR2 is SMNVEV (reference sequence). This CDR3 region has 18 residues. V was clipped by 2 bases and J by 3 bases; unmatched bases: 9. CDR3 protein: CASSLGDRGLAGTDTQYF. The CDR3 bases are TGTGCCAGCAGTTTAGGGGACCGTGGACTAGCGGGAACAGATACGCAGTATTTT.

This clone was seen only once. The genes are TRBV10-3 and TRBJ2-7, with D possibly matching TRBD1 (5 bases). Germline V gives CDR1 ENHRY, CDR2 SYGVKD. The CDR3 loop spans 13 amino acids. Deletions cut 0 bases from V and 6 bases from J, with 9 bases between. CDR3 residues: CAISESARVEQYF. DNA for the CDR3: TGTGCCATCAGTGAGTCGGCCAGGGTCGAGCAGTACTTC.

This chain links TRBV5-1 with TRBJ2-3; TRBD2 is a possible D gene (6 bases). The CDR3 loop spans 12 amino acids. Trimming left V 4 bases short and J 6 bases short, with 9 bases between. Per germline, CDR1 SGHRS and CDR2 YFSETQ. The CDR3, as DNA: TGCGCCAGCAGCCGGGACTTGGATACGCAGTATTTT. Its translation: CASSRDLDTQYF.

The V call is TRBV11-2, the J call TRBJ2-2; D remains ambiguous. Trimming cost V 4 bases and J 5 bases, with 14 bases left between them. Germline V CDR1 and CDR2: SGHAT, FQNNGV. This CDR3 is 15 amino acids long. CDR3 DNA sequence: TGTGCCAGCAGCTCAATTAAGACGCGGACCGGGGAGCTGTTTTTT. Its protein is CASSSIKTRTGELFF.

This clone was counted between two and nine times. The chain employs TRBV19 and TRBJ2-1, with 10 bases aligning to TRBD1. The CDR3 loop spans 13 amino acids. In germline, CDR1 is LNHDA, CDR2 SQIVND (reference sequence). The trim removed 6 bases at V and 10 bases at J, leaving 6 bases unmatched. As DNA, the CDR3 is TGTGCCAGTAGGGGACAGGGGACACCCGAGCAGTTCTTC. Its translation: CASRGQGTPEQFF.

V and J are TRBV10-1 and TRBJ2-5; unclear D gene. Germline CDR1 is WNHNN and CDR2 is SYGVQD (reference sequence). The CDR3 runs to 15 residues. V was pared by 0 bases and J by 5 bases, with 13 bases between. The CDR3 bases are TGCGCCAGCAGTGAGTCGATCGGCGGTTACGAGACCCAGTACTTC. Its protein is CASSESIGGYETQYF.